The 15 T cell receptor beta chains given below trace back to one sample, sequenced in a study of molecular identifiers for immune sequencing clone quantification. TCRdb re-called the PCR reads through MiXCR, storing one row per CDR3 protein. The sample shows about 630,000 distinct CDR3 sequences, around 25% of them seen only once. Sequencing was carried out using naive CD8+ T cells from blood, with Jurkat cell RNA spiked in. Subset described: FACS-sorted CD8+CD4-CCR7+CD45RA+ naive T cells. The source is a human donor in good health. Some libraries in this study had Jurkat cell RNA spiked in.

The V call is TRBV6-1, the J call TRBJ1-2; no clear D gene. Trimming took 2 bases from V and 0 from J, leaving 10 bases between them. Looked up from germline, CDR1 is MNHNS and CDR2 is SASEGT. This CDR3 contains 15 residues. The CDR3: CASSEFASPNYGYTF. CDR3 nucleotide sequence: TGTGCCAGCAGTGAATTTGCCAGTCCTAACTATGGCTACACCTTC.

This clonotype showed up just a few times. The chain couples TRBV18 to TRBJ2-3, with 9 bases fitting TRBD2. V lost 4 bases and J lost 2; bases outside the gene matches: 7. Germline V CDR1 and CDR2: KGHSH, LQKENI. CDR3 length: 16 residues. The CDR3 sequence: CASSQRTSDYTDTQYF. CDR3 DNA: TGTGCCAGCTCACAACGGACTAGCGACTACACAGATACGCAGTATTTT.

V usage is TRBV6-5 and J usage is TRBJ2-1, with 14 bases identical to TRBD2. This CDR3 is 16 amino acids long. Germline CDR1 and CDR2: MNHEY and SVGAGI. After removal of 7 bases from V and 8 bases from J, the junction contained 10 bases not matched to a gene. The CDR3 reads CASNPSGTSGGDEQFF. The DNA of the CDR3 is TGTGCCAGCAACCCCTCCGGGACTAGCGGGGGCGATGAGCAGTTCTTC.

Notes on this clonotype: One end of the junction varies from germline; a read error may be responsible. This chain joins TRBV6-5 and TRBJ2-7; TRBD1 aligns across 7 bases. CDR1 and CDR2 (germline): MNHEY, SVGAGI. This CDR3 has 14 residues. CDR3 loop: CVSTAGRGSYEQYF. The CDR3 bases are TGTGTCAGCACGGCAGGCAGGGGGAGCTACGAGCAGTACTTC.

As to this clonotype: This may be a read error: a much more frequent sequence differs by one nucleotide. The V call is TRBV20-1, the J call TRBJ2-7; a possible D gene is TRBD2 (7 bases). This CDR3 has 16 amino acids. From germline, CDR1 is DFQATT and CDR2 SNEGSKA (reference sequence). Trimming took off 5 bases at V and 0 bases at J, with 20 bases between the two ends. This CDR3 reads CSAGGGSGKSSYEQYF. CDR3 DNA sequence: TGCAGTGCTGGAGGGGGGAGCGGGAAAAGCTCCTACGAGCAGTACTTC.

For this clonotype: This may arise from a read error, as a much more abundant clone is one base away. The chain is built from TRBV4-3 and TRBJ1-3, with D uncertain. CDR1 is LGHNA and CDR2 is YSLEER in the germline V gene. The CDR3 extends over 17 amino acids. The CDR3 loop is CASSQDRTRSSGNTTYF. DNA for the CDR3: TGCGCCAGCAGCCAAGATCGGACGCGAAGCTCTGGAAACACCACATATTTT.

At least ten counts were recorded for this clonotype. The CDR3 spells CASTYQGGGITDTQYF. The CDR3 DNA sequence: TGTGCCAGCACCTACCAAGGCGGGGGAATCACAGATACGCAGTATTTT. The V call is TRBV7-9, the J call TRBJ2-3; 7 bases are a match to TRBD2. This CDR3 spans 16 amino acids. V lost 7 bases, J lost 2 bases, and 12 bases stayed unmatched. The germline V gene has CDR1 SEHNR and CDR2 FQNEAQ (reference sequence).

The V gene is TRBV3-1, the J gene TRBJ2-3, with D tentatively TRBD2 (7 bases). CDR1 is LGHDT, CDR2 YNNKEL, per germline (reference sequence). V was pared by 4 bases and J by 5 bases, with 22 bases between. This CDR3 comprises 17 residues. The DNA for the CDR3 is TGTGCCAGCAGCCCTCAATCGGGGGGCATAAGCTTAGATACGCAGTATTTT. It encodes CASSPQSGGISLDTQYF.

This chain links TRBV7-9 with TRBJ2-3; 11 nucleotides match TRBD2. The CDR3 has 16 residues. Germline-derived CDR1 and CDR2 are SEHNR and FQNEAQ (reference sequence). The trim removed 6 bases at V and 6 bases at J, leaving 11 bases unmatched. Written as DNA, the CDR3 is TGTGCCAGCAGTCTAGCGGGAGGACAGGGCTCCGATACGCAGTATTTT. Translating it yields CASSLAGGQGSDTQYF.

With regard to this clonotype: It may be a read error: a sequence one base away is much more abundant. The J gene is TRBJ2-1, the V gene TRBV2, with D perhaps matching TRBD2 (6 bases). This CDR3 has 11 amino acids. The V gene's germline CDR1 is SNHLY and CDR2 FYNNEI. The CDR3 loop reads CASGLANVQFF. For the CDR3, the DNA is TGTGCCAGCGGCCTAGCGAATGTGCAGTTCTTC.

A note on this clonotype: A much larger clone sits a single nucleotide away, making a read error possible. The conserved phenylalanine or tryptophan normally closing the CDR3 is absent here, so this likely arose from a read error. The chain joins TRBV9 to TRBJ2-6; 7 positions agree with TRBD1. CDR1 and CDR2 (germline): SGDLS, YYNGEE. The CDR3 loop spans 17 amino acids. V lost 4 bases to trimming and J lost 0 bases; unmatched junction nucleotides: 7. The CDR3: CASSLGQELSGANVLTL. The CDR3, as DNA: TGTGCCAGCAGCCTAGGACAGGAACTCTCTGGGGCCAACGTCCTGACTCTC.

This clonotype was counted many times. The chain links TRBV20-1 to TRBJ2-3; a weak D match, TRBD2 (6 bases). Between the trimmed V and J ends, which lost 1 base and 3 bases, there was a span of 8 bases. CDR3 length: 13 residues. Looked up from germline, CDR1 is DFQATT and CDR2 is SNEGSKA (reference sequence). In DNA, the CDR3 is TGCAGTGCTAGAGGCCGGGGGACAGATACGCAGTATTTT. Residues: CSARGRGTDTQYF.

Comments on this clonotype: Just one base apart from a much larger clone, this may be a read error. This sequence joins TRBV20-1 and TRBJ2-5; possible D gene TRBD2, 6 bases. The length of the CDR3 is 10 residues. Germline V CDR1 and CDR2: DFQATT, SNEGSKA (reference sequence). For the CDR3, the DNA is TGCAGTGCTAGTCGGGAGAACCAGTACTTC. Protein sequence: CSASRENQYF.

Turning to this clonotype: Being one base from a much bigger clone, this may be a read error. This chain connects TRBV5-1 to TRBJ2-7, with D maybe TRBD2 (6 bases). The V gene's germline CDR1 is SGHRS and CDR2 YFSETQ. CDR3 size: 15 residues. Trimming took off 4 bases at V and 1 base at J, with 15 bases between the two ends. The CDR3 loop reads CASSPSSEASYEQYF. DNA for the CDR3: TGCGCCAGCAGCCCTTCTAGCGAGGCATCCTACGAGCAGTACTTC.

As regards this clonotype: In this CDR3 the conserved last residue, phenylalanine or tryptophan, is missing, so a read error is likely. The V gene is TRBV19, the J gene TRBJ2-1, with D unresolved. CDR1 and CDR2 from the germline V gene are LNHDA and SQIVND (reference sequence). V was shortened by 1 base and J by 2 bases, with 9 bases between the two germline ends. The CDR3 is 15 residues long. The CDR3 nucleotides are TGTGCCAGTAGTATAGCAGCTCTGACCTACAATGAGCAGTTCTCC. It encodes CASSIAALTYNEQFS.